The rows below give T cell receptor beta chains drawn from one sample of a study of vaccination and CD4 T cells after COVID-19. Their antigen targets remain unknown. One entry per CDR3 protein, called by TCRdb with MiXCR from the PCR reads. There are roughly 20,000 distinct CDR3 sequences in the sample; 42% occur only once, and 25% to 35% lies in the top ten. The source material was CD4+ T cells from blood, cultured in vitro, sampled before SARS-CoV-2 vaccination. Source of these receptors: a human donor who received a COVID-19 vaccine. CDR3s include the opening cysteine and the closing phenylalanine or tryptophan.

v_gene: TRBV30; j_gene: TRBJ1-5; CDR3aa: CAWSAGDRGGQPQHF
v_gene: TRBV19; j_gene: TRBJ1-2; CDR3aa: CASSIGTGLYGYTF
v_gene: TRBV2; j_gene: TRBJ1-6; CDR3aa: CASRGLDRVGSPLHF
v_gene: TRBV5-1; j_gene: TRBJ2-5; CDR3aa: CASSLEGRETQYF
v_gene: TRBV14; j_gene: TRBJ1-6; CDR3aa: CASSQVSVNNSPLHF
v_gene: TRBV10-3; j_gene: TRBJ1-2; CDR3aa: CAISGARQAQRYGYTF
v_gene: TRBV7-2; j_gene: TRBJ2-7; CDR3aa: CASSLGGGRGEQYF
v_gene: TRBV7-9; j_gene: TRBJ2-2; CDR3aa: CASSFRGLAGAHTGELFF
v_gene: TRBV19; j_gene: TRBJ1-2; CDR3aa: CASSTGTVTYGYTF
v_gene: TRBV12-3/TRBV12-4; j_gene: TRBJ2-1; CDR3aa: CASSPFFSNEQFF
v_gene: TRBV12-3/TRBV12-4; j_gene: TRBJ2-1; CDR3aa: CASSSDRDNEQFF
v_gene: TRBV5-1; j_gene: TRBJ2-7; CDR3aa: CASSLDTGPGEQYF
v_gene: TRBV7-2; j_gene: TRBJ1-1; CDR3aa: CASSSPTGGSEAFF
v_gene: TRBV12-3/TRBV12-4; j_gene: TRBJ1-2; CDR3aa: CASSLALSYEGYTF
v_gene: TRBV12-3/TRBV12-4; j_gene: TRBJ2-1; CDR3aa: CASSNRGGTNSYNEQFF
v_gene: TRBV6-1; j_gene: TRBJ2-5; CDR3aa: CAIKGARETQYF
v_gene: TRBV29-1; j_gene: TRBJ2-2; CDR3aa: CSVSEGSGELFF
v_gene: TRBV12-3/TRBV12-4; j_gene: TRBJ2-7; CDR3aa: CASTLGQGYEQYF
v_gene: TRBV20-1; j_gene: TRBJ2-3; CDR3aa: CSARGSRLAGSLSTDTQYF
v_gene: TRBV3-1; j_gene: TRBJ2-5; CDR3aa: CASSQDRELLQTQYF
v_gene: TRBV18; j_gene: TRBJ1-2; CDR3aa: CASSPSGGAVGYTF
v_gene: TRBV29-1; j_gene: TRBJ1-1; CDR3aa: CSVKRTGLNTEAFF
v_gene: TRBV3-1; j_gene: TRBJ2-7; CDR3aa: CASSRVGTGAYEQYF
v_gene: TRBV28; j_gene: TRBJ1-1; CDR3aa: CASRGRVEAFF
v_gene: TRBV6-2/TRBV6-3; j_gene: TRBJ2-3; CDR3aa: CASSSAAGGINTQYF
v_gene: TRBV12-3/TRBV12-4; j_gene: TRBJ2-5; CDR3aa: CASSGGRQETQCF
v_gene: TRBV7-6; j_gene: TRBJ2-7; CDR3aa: CASSYRTSGYSYEQYF
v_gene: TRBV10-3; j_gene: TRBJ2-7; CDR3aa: CAISEGTSYEQYF
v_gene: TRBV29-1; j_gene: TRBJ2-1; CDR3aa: CSAPRANEQFF
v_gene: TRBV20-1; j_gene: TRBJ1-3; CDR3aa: CSARPWDRVGNTIYF
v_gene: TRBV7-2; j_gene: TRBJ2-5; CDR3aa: CASSLRLQGRSETQYF
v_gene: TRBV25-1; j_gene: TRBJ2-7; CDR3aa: CASSESGAAYEQYF
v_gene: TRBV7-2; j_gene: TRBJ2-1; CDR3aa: CASSAGGSPYNEQFF
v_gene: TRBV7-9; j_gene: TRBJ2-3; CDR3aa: CASSAHRDTDTQYF
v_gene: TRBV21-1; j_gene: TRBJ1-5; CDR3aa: CASSKEGQSCNQPQHF
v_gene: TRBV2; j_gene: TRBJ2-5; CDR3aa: CASSVETQYF
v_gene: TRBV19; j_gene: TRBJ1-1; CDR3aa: CASSIDRGTEAFF
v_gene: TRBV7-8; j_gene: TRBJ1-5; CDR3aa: CASSVGGSGQPQHF
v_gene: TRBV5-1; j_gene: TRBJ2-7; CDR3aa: CASSADRPSGYEQYF
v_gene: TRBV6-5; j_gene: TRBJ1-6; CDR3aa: CASSYRNSPLHF
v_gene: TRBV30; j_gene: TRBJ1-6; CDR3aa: CAWSASNSPLHF
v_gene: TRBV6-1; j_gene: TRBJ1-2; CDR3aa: CASRLQGRNGYGYTF
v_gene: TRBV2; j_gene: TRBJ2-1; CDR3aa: CASSAGQAAYNEQFF
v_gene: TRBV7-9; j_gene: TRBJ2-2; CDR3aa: CASSLNRGGTDTGELFF
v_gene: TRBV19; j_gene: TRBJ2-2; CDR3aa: CASSPGPGEGAGELFF
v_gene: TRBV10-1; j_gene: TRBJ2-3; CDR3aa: CASSMSSGGLKDTQYF
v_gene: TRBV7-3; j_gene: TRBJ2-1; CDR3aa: CASSQLVGWDEQFF
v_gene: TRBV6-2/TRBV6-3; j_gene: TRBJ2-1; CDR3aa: CASSPWTSPYNEQFF
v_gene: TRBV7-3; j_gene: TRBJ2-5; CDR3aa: CASSPTGGGIREETQYF
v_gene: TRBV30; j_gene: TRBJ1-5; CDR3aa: CAWSVGGPGGNQPQHF
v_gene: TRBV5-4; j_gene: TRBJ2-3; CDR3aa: CASSLWGLAGGQPDTQYF
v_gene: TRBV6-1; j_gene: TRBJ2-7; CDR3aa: CASSPERDSLYEQYF
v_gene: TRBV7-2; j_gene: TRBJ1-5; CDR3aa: CASSLVVGEGNQPQHF
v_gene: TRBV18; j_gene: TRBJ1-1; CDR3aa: CASSPQGMGTEAFF
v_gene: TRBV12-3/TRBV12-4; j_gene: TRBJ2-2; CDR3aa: CATIQGNTGELFF
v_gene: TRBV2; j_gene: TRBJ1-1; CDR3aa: CASSDNGGAGTEAFF